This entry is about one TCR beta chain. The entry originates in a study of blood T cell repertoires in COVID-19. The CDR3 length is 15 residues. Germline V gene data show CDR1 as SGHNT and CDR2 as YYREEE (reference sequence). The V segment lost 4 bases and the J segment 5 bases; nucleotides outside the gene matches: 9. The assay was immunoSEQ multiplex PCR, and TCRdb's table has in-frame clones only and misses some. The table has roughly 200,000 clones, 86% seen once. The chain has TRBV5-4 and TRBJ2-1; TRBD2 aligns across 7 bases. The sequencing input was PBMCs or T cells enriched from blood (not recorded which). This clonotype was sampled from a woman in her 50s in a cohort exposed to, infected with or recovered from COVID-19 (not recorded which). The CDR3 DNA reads TGTGCCAGCAGCCCGGGACTACAAAAGGACAATGAGCAGTTCTTC. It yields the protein CASSPGLQKDNEQFF.